This is a list of T cell receptor beta chains from one sample in a study of radiotherapy plus CTLA-4 blockade in lung cancer. The protocol was immunoSEQ multiplex PCR, while the TCRdb copy is restricted to in-frame clones and leaves out a portion. This table has about 48,000 clones, about 86% appearing once. The sample was peripheral blood, taken from a patient treated with radiotherapy plus ipilimumab. The receptors were sampled from a human donor with non-small cell lung cancer that progressed on radiotherapy plus ipilimumab. Some clones in this sample may be carry-over from other donors' samples. CDR3s include the opening cysteine and the closing phenylalanine or tryptophan. The order of the fields is clone size, V gene, D gene, J gene, CDR3 DNA, CDR3 protein. A D gene is named only where the DNA matches it firmly. A row's size may be missing; if present it is once, few, many or a size class.

once	TRBV27	-	TRBJ2-7	TGTGCCAGCAGTTTAGTAGGGGCCTTCTCCTACGAGCAGTACTTC	CASSLVGAFSYEQYF
-	TRBV19	-	TRBJ2-2	TGTGCCAGTAGTATAATGGGGGCGAGCACCGGGGAGCTGTTTTTT	CASSIMGASTGELFF
-	TRBV7-9	-	TRBJ1-2	TGTGCCAGCAGCCCACCTGGTACAGCCCTTTGGGGCTACACCTTC	CASSPPGTALWGYTF
-	TRBV18	TRBD2	TRBJ2-3	TGTGCCAGCTCACCTTTTACTAGCGGGGGACGCACAGATACGCAGTATTTT	CASSPFTSGGRTDTQYF
once	TRBV5-4	TRBD2	TRBJ2-5	TGTGCCAGCAGCCGGACTAGCGGACAAGAGACCCAGTACTTC	CASSRTSGQETQYF
-	TRBV2	TRBD1	TRBJ1-5	TGTGCCAGCGGGGGACAGGGGGCTGGCAATCAGCCCCAGCATTTT	CASGGQGAGNQPQHF
-	TRBV4-2	TRBD2	TRBJ2-1	TGTGCCAGCAGCCAAGCAACTAGCGGGGGGTCCAATGAGCAGTTCTTC	CASSQATSGGSNEQFF
-	TRBV5-8	-	TRBJ2-3	TGTGCCAGCACCCGTCACGGAGACCTTTCCACAGATACGCAGTATTTT	CASTRHGDLSTDTQYF
-	TRBV25-1	TRBD2	TRBJ2-5	TGTGCCAGCAGTTATCTAGCGGGCCTGCAAGAGACCCAGTACTTC	CASSYLAGLQETQYF
-	TRBV11-3	-	TRBJ2-3	TGTGCCAGCAGCTTGGACGGGGGAAGAGGAGATACGCAGTATTTT	CASSLDGGRGDTQYF
-	TRBV11-2	TRBD1	TRBJ2-7	TGTGCCAGCAGCTTTGGACAGGGCTACGAGCAGTACTTC	CASSFGQGYEQYF
-	TRBV28	TRBD1	TRBJ1-1	TGTGCCAGCAGTACCAGACAGGGGAGAGGCAACACTGAAGCTTTCTTT	CASSTRQGRGNTEAFF
-	TRBV19	-	TRBJ2-6	TGTGCCAGTAGATGGGACGGGGGCTCTGGGGCCAACGTCCTGACTTTC	CASRWDGGSGANVLTF
-	TRBV21-1	-	TRBJ2-2	TGTGCCAGCAGCAACCGACTCCCCGGGGAGCTGTTTTTT	CASSNRLPGELFF
once	TRBV7-2	TRBD1	TRBJ2-7	TGTGCCAGCAGCTTAAGACAGGGGCAGGAGCAGTACTTC	CASSLRQGQEQYF
-	TRBV6-5	-	TRBJ1-5	TGTGCCAGCAGTCGACAGGCCAATCAGCCCCAGCATTTT	CASSRQANQPQHF
-	TRBV10-2	-	TRBJ1-1	TGCGCCAGCAGTGAGAGCGGTAAAGCTTTCTTT	CASSESGKAFF
few	TRBV18	-	TRBJ2-7	TGTGCCAGCTCACCGCTGGCGGGACCCTACGAGCAGTACTTC	CASSPLAGPYEQYF
-	TRBV5-1	-	TRBJ2-5	TGCGCCAGCAGCCAGACAGCCGGGCAAGAGACCCAGTACTTC	CASSQTAGQETQYF
-	TRBV2	-	TRBJ1-1	TGTGCCAGCAGCCCTGAAGGGGGGGAAGGCACTGAAGCTTTCTTT	CASSPEGGEGTEAFF
-	TRBV6-4	-	TRBJ1-2	TGTGCCAGCAGAAGAACTACCGGAGACTATGGCTACACCTTC	CASRRTTGDYGYTF
-	TRBV6-5	-	TRBJ1-2	TGTGCCAGCGGGCGGGCAAACTATGGCTACACCTTC	CASGRANYGYTF
-	TRBV7-3	TRBD1	TRBJ1-1	TGTGCCAGCAGCGACGACAGGGGGCGGGACACTGAAGCTTTCTTT	CASSDDRGRDTEAFF
few	TRBV5-8	-	TRBJ1-1	TGTGCCAGCAGCTTCAACGTCAGGGGTTGGGTAACTGAAGCTTTCTTT	CASSFNVRGWVTEAFF
once	TRBV19	TRBD1	TRBJ1-3	TGTGCCAGTAGTACCACAGGGGTGAGAACCATATATTTT	CASSTTGVRTIYF
once	TRBV29-1	TRBD1	TRBJ1-2	TGCAGCGCCCCGACAGGGGGTTGGAATGGCTACACCTTC	CSAPTGGWNGYTF
-	TRBV27	TRBD2	TRBJ2-7	TGTGCCAGCAGTTTATCCCGGGGGGGTAGTGGGAACGAGCAGTACTTC	CASSLSRGGSGNEQYF
-	TRBV6-1	-	TRBJ2-4	TGTGCCAGCAGTGAACAGGGGTCGGGAAACATTCAGTACTTC	CASSEQGSGNIQYF
-	TRBV29-1	TRBD2	TRBJ2-3	TGCAGCGTTGGTGGAGCGGGGGGAAGCACAGATACGCAGTATTTT	CSVGGAGGSTDTQYF
-	TRBV5-1	TRBD2	TRBJ2-3	TGCGCCAGCAGCTTGGGTCGACTAGCGGGGGACCTCACAGATACGCAGTATTTT	CASSLGRLAGDLTDTQYF
-	TRBV5-1	TRBD2	TRBJ2-5	TGCGCCAGCAGCTTGCAGCCTAGCGGGCCACAAGAGACCCAGTACTTC	CASSLQPSGPQETQYF
-	TRBV6-4	-	TRBJ1-2	TGTGCCAGCAGTGACTCGCCTAGGGGTAGCTATGGCTACACCTTC	CASSDSPRGSYGYTF
-	TRBV6-1	-	TRBJ1-2	TGTGCCAGCAGTGAAGGGGCGGGCCTTGGCTACACCTTC	CASSEGAGLGYTF
once	TRBV19	TRBD2	TRBJ2-3	TGTGCCAGTAGCGTTAATCGGGGGGGAGGCACAGATACGCAGTATTTT	CASSVNRGGGTDTQYF
-	TRBV11-2	-	TRBJ1-1	TGTGCCAGCAGCCCCAGTAATACCCTGAACACTGAAGCTTTCTTT	CASSPSNTLNTEAFF
once	TRBV2	-	TRBJ1-5	TGTGCCACAAGGGACGGGGGTGGGCAGCCCCAGCATTTT	CATRDGGGQPQHF
once	TRBV18	-	TRBJ2-3	TGTGCCAGCTCGCTACTCCGCACAGATACGCAGTATTTT	CASSLLRTDTQYF
-	TRBV5-1	TRBD1	TRBJ1-2	TGCGCCAGCAGCTCAGACGCCCAGGGGGGAAATGGCTACACCTTC	CASSSDAQGGNGYTF
-	TRBV4-2	-	TRBJ1-3	TGTGCCAGCAGCCCCAGGGATTCTGGAAACACCATATATTTT	CASSPRDSGNTIYF
-	TRBV4-3	TRBD2	TRBJ2-7	TGCGCCAGCAGCCAAGAAATGGGCCGACTAGCGGGAGTCTACGAGCAGTACTTC	CASSQEMGRLAGVYEQYF
-	TRBV9	-	TRBJ2-2	TGTGCCAGCCGAGGGGGTCGGTTGAACACCGGGGAGCTGTTTTTT	CASRGGRLNTGELFF
-	TRBV7-3	TRBD1	TRBJ2-7	TGTGCCAGCAGCTCCCCAGGGACAGCCTTTCACGAGCAGTACTTC	CASSSPGTAFHEQYF